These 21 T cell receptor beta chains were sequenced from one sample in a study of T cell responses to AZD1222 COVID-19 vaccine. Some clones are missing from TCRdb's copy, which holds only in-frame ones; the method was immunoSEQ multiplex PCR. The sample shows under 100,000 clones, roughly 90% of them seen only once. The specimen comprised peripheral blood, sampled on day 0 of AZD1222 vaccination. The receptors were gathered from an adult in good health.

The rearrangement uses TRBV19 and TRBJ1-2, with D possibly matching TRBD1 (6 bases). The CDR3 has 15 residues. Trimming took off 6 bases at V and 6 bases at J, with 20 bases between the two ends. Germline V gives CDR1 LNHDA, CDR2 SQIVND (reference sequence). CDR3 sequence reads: CASRTPIPGAHGYTF. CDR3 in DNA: TGTGCCAGTAGAACCCCCATCCCAGGGGCACATGGCTACACCTTC.

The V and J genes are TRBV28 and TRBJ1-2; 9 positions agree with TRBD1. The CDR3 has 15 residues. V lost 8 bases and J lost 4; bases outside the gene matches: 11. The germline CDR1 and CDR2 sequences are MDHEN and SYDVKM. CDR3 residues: CASGGGTGFPYGYTF. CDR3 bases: TGTGCCAGCGGGGGGGGGACAGGGTTCCCCTATGGCTACACCTTC.

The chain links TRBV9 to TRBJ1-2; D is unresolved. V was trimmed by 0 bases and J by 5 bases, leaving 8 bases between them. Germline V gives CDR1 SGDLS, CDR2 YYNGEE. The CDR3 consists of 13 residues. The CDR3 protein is CASSVDGLYGYTF. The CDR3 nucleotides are TGTGCCAGCAGCGTAGACGGACTATATGGCTACACCTTC.

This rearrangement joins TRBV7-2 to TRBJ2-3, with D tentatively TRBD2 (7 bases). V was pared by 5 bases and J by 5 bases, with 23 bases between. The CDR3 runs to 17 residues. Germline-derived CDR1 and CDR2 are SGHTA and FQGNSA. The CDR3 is CASSPRKGGGRGDTQYF. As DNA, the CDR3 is TGTGCCAGCAGCCCACGCAAAGGGGGGGGCCGGGGAGATACGCAGTATTTT.

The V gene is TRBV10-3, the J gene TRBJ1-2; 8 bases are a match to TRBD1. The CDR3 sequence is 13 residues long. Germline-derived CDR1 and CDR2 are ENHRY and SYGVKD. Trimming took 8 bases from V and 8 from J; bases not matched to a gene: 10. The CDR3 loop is CAIGQGGFSGYTF. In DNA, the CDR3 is TGTGCCATCGGACAGGGAGGATTCAGCGGCTACACCTTC.

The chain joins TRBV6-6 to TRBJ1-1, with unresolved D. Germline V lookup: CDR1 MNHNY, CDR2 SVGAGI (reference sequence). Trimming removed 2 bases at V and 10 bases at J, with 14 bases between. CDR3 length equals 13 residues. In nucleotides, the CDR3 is TGTGCCAGCAGTTACGTAGGCCCGGTGGTAGCTTTCTTT. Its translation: CASSYVGPVVAFF.

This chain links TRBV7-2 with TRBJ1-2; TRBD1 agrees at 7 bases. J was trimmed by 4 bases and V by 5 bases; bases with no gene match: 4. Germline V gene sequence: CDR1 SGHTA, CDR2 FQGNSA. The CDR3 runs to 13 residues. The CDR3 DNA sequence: TGTGCCAGCAGCCCCACAGGGGTCTATGGCTACACCTTC. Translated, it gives CASSPTGVYGYTF.

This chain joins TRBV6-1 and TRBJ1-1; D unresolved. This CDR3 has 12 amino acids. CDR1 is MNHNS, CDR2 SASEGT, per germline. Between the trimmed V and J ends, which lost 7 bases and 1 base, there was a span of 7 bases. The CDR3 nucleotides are TGTGCCAGCAAGGTCCAGAACACTGAAGCTTTCTTT. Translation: CASKVQNTEAFF.

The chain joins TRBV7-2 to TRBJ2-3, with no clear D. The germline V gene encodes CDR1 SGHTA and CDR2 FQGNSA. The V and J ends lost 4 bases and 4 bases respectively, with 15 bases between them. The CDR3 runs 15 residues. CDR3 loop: CASSSGKGWADTQYF. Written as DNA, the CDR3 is TGTGCCAGCAGCTCGGGTAAAGGTTGGGCAGATACGCAGTATTTT.

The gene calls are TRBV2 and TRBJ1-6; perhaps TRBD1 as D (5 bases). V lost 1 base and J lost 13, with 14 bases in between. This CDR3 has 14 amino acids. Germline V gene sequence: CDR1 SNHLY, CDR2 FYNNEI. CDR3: CASSEGGRVFPLHF. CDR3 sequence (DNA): TGTGCCAGCAGTGAAGGGGGCAGGGTGTTTCCCCTCCACTTT.

CDR3 region: CASSEPNYGYTF. CDR3 nucleotides: TGTGCCAGCAGCGAACCTAACTATGGCTACACCTTC. V is TRBV11-2 and J is TRBJ1-2; no definite D call. This CDR3 contains 12 residues. The V end was cut by 5 bases, the J end by 0 bases, with 4 bases between. In germline, CDR1 is SGHAT, CDR2 FQNNGV.

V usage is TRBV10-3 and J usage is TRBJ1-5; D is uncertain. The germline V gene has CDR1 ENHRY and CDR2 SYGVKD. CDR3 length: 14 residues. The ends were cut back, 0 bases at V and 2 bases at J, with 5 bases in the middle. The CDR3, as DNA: TGTGCCATCAGTGAGTCAGGTGGCAATCAGCCCCAGCATTTT. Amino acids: CAISESGGNQPQHF.

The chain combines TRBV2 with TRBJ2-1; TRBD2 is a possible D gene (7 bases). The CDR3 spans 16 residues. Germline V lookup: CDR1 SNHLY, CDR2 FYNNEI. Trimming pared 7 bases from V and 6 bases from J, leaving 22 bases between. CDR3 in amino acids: CASTLTTAGAGNEQFF. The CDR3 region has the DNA TGTGCCAGCACCCTTACGACCGCGGGGGCCGGCAATGAGCAGTTCTTC.

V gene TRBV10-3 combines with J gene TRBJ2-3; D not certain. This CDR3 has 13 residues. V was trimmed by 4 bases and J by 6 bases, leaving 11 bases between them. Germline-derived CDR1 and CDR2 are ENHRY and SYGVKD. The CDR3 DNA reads TGTGCCATCAGTGGGCTCATTTCGGATACGCAGTATTTT. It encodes CAISGLISDTQYF.

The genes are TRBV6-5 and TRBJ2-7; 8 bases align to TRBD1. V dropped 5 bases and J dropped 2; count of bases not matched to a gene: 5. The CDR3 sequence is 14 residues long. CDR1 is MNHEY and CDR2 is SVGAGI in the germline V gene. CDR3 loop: CASSISQGAYEQYF. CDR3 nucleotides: TGTGCCAGCAGTATCTCACAGGGGGCCTACGAGCAGTACTTC.

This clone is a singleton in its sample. The CDR3 loop reads CASSVAPLVNYGYTF. CDR3 bases: TGTGCCAGCAGCGTAGCCCCCCTCGTTAACTATGGCTACACCTTC. The genes are TRBV9 and TRBJ1-2; no clear D gene. The CDR3 has 15 amino acids. Trimming removed 0 bases at V and 1 base at J, with 10 bases between. Germline CDR1 is SGDLS and CDR2 is YYNGEE.

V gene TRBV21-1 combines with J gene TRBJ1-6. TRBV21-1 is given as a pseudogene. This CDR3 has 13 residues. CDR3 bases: TGTGCCAGCAGCAAAGGCGTAAATTCACCCCTCCACTTT. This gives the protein CASSKGVNSPLHF.

This chain's CDR3 is CASSLAGTGNTIYF. The CDR3 nucleotides read TGTGCCAGCAGCTTGGCAGGGACTGGAAACACCATATATTTT. This rearrangement joins TRBV5-6 to TRBJ1-3, with D perhaps matching TRBD1 (5 bases). Looked up from germline, CDR1 is SGHDT and CDR2 is YYEEEE. CDR3 length equals 14 residues. The V end was cut by 0 bases, the J end by 2 bases, with 6 bases between.

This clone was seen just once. The CDR3 bases are TGCGCCAGCAGCTTGGTGGGGAACAGTAGGACTGAAGCTTTCTTT. It specifies CASSLVGNSRTEAFF. This chain uses TRBV5-1 with TRBJ1-1; D is unclear. Germline CDR1 reads SGHRS; CDR2 reads YFSETQ. V lost 0 bases, J lost 5 bases, and 14 bases lay in between. The CDR3 contains 15 residues.

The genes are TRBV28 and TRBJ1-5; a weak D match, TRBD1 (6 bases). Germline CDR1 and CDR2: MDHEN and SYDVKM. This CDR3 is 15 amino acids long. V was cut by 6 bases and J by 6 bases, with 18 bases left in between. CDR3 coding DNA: TGTGCCAGCAGGAAACAGGAGGGGGGCGGTCAGCCCCAGCATTTT. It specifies CASRKQEGGGQPQHF.

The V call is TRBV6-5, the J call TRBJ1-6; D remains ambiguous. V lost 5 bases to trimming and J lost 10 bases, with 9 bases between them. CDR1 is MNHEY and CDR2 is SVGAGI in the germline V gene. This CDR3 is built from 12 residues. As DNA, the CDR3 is TGTGCCAGCAGTAACGGACTGTCACCCCTCCACTTT. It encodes CASSNGLSPLHF.